One and the same sample provided the 5 T cell receptor beta chains below, sequenced in a study of T cell changes during pregnancy in multiple sclerosis. The table came from immunoSEQ multiplex PCR; TCRdb's copy has only in-frame clones and leaves some out. Altogether about 67,000 clones are present, more than 85% being singletons, with the ten largest covering approximately 2.5%. The source material was peripheral blood, sampled in the first trimester of pregnancy. These receptors all stem from a female donor with multiple sclerosis, enrolled in a pregnancy study.

The chain links TRBV6-1 to TRBJ1-2; D might be TRBD1 (5 bases). Germline loops: CDR1 MNHNS, CDR2 SASEGT. V was cut by 1 base and J by 1 base, with 10 bases left in between. This CDR3 region has 15 residues. The CDR3 protein is CASSEGAGGNYGYTF. CDR3 nucleotide sequence: TGTGCCAGCAGTGAAGGGGCCGGGGGTAACTATGGCTACACCTTC.

The CDR3, as DNA: TGCGCCAGCAGCCGACTACAGGGGGCACGAGAAAAACTGTTTTTT. The encoded protein is CASSRLQGAREKLFF. The V gene is TRBV4-1, the J gene TRBJ1-4, with 9 positions matching TRBD1. After removal of 4 bases from V and 8 bases from J, the junction contained 8 bases not matched to a gene. Germline CDR1 MGHRA, CDR2 YSYEKL. This CDR3 is 15 amino acids long.

The chain combines TRBV9 with TRBJ1-2; 8 bases fit TRBD1. The length of the CDR3 is 14 residues. The ends lost 3 bases at V and 6 bases at J; junction bases unmatched: 7. Germline V gene sequence: CDR1 SGDLS, CDR2 YYNGEE. This CDR3 is CASSARTGSDGYTF. CDR3 DNA sequence: TGTGCCAGCAGCGCGAGGACAGGGTCCGATGGCTACACCTTC.

This rearrangement joins TRBV11-3 to TRBJ2-1, with 7 bases aligning to TRBD2. The CDR3 extends over 11 amino acids. The germline CDR1 and CDR2 sequences are SGHNT and YENEEA. Germline trimming cut 8 bases from V and 7 bases from J; bases unmatched to any gene: 2. The CDR3 region is CASGRGNEQFF. The CDR3 DNA reads as TGTGCCAGCGGGAGGGGAAATGAGCAGTTCTTC.

This chain links TRBV10-3 with TRBJ2-2, with 7 nucleotides matching TRBD1. Trimming removed 4 bases from V and 6 bases from J; junction bases left unmatched: 2. Germline loops: CDR1 ENHRY, CDR2 SYGVKD. The CDR3 consists of 13 residues. CDR3 residues: CAISGTGAGELFF. The CDR3 nucleotides are TGTGCCATCAGTGGTACAGGGGCCGGGGAGCTGTTTTTT.